This TCR beta chain was identified during a study of naive and memory T cell subsets. CDR1 and CDR2 from the germline V gene are SNHLY and FYNNEI. This CDR3 spans 14 amino acids. The junction had 8 bases not matched to a gene; V was cut back by 4 bases and J by 8 bases. Both TRBC1 and TRBC2 were covered by a beta constant-region primer of two equimolar oligonucleotides. Ligated cDNA was amplified by four rounds of PCR with nested alpha and beta constant-region primers and SP2. TCRdb ran MiXCR on the UMI-ligation and nested PCR reads and lists one entry per CDR3 protein. The sample has roughly 140,000 distinct CDR3 sequences, approximately 18% seen once. General study results and limits: In naive cells, over 95% of TCR sequences were seen only once. Especially in CD8 cells, naive repertoires contained a few larger clonotypes, possibly CD45RA-re-expressing memory cells. Each distinct alpha or beta sequence counts as one clonotype.

This clonotype was detected a few times. Its antigen remains unknown. CMV status came from CD4+ IFNgamma after overnight CMV lysate stimulation. The receptor's source is a human donor in good health. The gene calls are TRBV2 and TRBJ2-4; 7 bases align to TRBD1. Specimen: naive CD8+ T cells from blood. The CDR3 protein is CASSVRQGGDIQYF. CDR3 sequence (DNA): TGTGCCAGCAGTGTCAGACAGGGTGGGGACATTCAGTACTTC.